What follows is one TCR beta chain and its context. The record originates from a study of blood T cell repertoires in COVID-19. For the study at large: The origin of the acute and convalescent COVID-19 samples was the United States, Italy and Spain. PBMCs, B-cell-depleted T cells, or T cells were the source of the cDNA or gDNA that made up the material.

The CDR3 is made up of 13 amino acids. CDR1 and CDR2 from the germline V gene are LNHDA and SQIVND (reference sequence). V was pared by 3 bases and J by 2 bases, with 7 bases between. Original handling: Using reference gene primer amplification, nucleated cell counts were estimated. Profiling relied on immunoSEQ multiplex PCR, and the TCRdb table lists in-frame clones only, not all of them. Clonal size and the V and J genes are those of that table, whereas D and trimming came from the DNA. This table holds under 45,000 clones, about 83% found once. This receptor was identified in a man aged 40-50 years with COVID-19, enrolled during active disease. The sequenced sample consisted of peripheral blood. The V call is TRBV19, the J call TRBJ1-1, with no clear D. The CDR3 DNA is TGTGCCAGTAGTATTAACATAAACACTGAAGCTTTCTTT. It translates to CASSININTEAFF.